This paragraph covers one TCR beta chain sequence. Different DNA sequences within this sample yield the same CDR3. These data originate in a study of blood T cell repertoires in COVID-19. In the original analysis: Amplification of reference gene primers provided the estimated nucleated cell counts. The data were produced by immunoSEQ multiplex PCR, yet TCRdb's version contains in-frame clones alone and is incomplete. D and trimming come from the DNA, and the V and J calls and clone size come from that table. Of about 150,000 clones listed, around four fifths were seen once; the top ten hold roughly 8.4%. The V and J ends lost 6 bases and 3 bases, in that order; junction bases with no gene match: 2. Germline values: CDR1 MNHNY, CDR2 SVGAGI (reference sequence). The CDR3 runs to 12 residues. Enrollment of patients from Seattle took place during active infection, with longitudinal follow-up.

This receptor was taken from a woman older than 75 with COVID-19, enrolled during active disease. The sequencing input was peripheral blood. The chain has TRBV6-6 and TRBJ2-7; TRBD1 matches at 7 bases. The CDR3 loop is CASSRDSYEQYF. The CDR3, as DNA: TGTGCCAGCAGCCGGGACAGCTACGAGCAGTACTTC.